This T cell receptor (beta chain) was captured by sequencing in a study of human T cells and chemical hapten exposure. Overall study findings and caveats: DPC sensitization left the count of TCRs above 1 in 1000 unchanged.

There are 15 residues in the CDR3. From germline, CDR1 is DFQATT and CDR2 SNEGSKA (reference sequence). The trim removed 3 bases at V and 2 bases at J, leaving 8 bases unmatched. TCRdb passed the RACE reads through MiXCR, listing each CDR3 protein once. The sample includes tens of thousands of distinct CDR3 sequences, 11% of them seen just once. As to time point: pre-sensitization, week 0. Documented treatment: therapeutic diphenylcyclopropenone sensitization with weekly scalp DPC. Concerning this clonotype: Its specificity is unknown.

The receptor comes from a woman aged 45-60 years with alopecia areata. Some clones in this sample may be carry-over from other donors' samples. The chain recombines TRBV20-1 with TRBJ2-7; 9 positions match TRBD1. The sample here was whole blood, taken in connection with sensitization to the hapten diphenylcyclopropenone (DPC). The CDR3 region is CSARFRDREPYEQYF. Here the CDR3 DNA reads TGCAGTGCTAGGTTCCGGGACAGGGAACCCTACGAGCAGTACTTC.